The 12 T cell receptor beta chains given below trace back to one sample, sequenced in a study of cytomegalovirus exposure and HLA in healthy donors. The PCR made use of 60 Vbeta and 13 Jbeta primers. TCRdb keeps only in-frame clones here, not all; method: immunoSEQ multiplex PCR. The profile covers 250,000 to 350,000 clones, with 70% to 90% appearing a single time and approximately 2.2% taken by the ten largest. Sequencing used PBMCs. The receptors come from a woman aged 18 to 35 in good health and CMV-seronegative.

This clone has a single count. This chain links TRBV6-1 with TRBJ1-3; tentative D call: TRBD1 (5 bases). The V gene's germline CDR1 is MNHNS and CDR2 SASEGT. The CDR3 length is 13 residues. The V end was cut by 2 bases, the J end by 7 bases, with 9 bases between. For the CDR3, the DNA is TGTGCCAGCAGTGAACTGGGGGGTAACACCATATATTTT. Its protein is CASSELGGNTIYF.

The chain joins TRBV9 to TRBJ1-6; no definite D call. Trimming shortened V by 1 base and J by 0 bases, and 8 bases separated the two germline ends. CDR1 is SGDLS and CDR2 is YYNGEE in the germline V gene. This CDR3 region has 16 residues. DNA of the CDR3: TGTGCCAGCAGCGTAAGGGAGAGCTCCTATAATTCACCCCTCCACTTT. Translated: CASSVRESSYNSPLHF.

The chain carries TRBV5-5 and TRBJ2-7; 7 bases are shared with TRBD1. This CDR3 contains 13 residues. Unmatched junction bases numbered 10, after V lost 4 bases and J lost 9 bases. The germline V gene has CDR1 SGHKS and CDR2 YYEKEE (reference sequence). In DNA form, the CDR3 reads TGTGCCAGCAGCATCGGGACAGAAAGGGTGCAGTACTTC. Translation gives CASSIGTERVQYF.

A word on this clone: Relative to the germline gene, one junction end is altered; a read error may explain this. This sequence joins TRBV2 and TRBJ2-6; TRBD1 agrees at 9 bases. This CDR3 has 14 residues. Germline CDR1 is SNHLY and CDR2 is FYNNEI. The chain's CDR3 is CASSVRTGVNVLTF. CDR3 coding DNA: TGTGCCAGCAGTGTGAGGACAGGGGTCAACGTCCTGACTTTC.

In DNA, the CDR3 is TGCGCCAGCAGTGACCCGCGACAGTCCTACGAGCAGTACTTC. It yields the protein CASSDPRQSYEQYF. The chain employs TRBV5-1 and TRBJ2-7; tentatively, D is TRBD1 (5 bases). This CDR3 comprises 14 residues. Trimming removed 5 bases at V and 1 base at J, with 13 bases between. Germline loops: CDR1 SGHRS, CDR2 YFSETQ.

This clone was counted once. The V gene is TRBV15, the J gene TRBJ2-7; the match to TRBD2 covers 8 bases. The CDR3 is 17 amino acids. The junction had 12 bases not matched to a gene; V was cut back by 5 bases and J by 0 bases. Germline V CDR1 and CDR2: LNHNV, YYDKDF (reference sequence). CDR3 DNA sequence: TGTGCCACCAGCGTCCTTACTAGCGGATCTTTCTCCTACGAGCAGTACTTC. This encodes CATSVLTSGSFSYEQYF.

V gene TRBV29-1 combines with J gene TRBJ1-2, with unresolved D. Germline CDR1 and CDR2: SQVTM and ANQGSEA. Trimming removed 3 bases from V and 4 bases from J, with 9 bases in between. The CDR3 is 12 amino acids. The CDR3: CSVDPGLYGYTF. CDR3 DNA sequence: TGCAGCGTTGACCCTGGGCTCTATGGCTACACCTTC.

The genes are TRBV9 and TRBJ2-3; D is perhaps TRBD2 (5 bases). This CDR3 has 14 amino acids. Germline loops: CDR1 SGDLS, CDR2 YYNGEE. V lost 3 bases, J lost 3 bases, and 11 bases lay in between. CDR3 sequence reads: CASSDREGTDTQYF. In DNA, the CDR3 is TGTGCCAGCAGCGACCGGGAAGGGACAGATACGCAGTATTTT.

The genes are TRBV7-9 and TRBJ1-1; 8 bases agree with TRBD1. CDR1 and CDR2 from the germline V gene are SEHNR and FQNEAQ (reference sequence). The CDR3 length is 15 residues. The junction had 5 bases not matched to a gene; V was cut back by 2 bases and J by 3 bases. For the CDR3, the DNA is TGTGCCAGCAGCTTAATCGGGACAGGAGACACTGAAGCTTTCTTT. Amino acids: CASSLIGTGDTEAFF.

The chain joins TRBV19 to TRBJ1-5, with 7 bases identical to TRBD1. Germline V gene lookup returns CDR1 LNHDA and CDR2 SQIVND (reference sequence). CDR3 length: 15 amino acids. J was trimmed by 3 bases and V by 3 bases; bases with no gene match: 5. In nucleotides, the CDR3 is TGTGCCAGTAGTATCCGGGACAGATACAATCAGCCCCAGCATTTT. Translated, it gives CASSIRDRYNQPQHF. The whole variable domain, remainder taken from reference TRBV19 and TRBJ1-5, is DGGITQSPKYLFRKEGQNVTLSCEQNLNHDAMYWYRQDPGQGLRLIYYSQIVNDFQKGDIAEGYSVSREKKESFPLTVTSAQKNPTAFYLCASSIRDRYNQPQHFGDGTRLSIL.

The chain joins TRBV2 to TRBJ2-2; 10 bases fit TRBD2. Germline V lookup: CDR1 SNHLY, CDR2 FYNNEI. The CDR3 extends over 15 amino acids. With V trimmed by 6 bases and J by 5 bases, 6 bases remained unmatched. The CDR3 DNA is TGTGCCAGCAGCCTAGCGGGGGCCAATACCGGGGAGCTGTTTTTT. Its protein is CASSLAGANTGELFF.

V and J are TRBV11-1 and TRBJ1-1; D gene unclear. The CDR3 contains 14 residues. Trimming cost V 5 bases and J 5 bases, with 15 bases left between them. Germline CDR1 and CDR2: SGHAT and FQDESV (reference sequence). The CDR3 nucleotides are TGTGCCAGCAGCCTAAACCCGAGGAGAACTGAAGCTTTCTTT. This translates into CASSLNPRRTEAFF.